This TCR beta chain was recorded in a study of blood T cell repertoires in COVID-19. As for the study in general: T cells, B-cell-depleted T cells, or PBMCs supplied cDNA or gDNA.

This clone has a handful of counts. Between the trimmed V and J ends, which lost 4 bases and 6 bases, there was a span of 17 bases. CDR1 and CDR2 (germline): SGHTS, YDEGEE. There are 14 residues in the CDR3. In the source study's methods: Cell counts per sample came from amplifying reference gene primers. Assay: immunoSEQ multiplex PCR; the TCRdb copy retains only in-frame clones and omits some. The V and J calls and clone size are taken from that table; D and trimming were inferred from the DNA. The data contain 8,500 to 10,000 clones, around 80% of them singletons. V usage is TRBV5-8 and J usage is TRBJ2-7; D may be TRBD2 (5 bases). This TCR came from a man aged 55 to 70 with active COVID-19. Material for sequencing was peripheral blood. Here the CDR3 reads CASSPGPGLGEQYF. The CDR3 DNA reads TGTGCCAGCAGCCCCGGGCCGGGGTTAGGCGAGCAGTACTTC.